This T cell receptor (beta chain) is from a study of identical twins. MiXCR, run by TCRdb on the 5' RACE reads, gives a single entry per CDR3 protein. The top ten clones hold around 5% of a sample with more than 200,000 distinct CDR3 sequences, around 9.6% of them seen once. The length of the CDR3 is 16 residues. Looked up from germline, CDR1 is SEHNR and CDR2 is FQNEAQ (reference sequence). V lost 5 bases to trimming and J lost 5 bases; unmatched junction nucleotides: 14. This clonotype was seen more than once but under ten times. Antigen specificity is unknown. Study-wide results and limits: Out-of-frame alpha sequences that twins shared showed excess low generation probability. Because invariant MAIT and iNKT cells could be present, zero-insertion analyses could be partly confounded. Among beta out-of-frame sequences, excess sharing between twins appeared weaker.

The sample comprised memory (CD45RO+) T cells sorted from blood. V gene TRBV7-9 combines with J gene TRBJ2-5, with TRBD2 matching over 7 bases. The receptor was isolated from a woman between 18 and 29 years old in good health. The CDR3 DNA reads TGTGCCAGCAGCCCTACCCCGGGAGGATGGGGGGAGACCCAGTACTTC. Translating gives CASSPTPGGWGETQYF.